A selection of T cell receptor beta chains follows, all from one sample in a study of Graves' ophthalmopathy and Graves' hyperthyroidism. TCRdb reprocessed the multiplex PCR reads via MiXCR and lists one record per CDR3 protein. Here the sample spans 650,000 to 900,000 distinct CDR3 sequences, approximately 40% being singletons. Input material: peripheral blood. The receptor set was obtained from an adult man with Graves' ophthalmopathy. CDR3s include the opening cysteine and the closing phenylalanine or tryptophan. The size field is filled for only some rows; it gives once, few, many or a size class.

clone_size,v_call,cdr3_aa
-,TRBV24-1,CATSDLPGQGRTGELFF
-,TRBV19,CASSILRTLKSEAFF
few,TRBV7-9,CASSFQGGPDTEAFF
-,TRBV15,CAPPGRSHYGYTF
-,TRBV9,CASHRRGEGVTGELFF
many,TRBV2,CASRRESQPQHF
-,TRBV10-3,CAIKADAAGELFF
-,TRBV25-1,CASISTGTGFVTNEKLFF
-,TRBV19,CASSIGGVTEAFF
-,TRBV7-9,CASSRLNPVSGELFF
few,TRBV25-1,CASRDVSNTGELFF
-,TRBV6-2/TRBV6-3,CASSNTEAFF
once,TRBV7-9,CASSFDNYGCTF
-,TRBV5-6,CASSLAAQGYQPQHF
-,TRBV10-3,CATRTEQGNYGYTF
few,TRBV11-2,CASRMMMASFPGELFF
-,TRBV14,CVSSAPGTANEKLFF
-,TRBV25-1,CASSPGLAATGELFF
few,TRBV19,CASSVQQRNTEAFF
few,TRBV20-1,CSARPRSLRETQYF
few,TRBV12-3/TRBV12-4,CASSRRSSYNSPLHF
-,TRBV10-3,CAIRRTSGISAGELFF
many,TRBV2,CASFSGTGSEKLFF
many,TRBV29-1,CSVEVGGAETQYF
-,TRBV5-1,CASSLEWGHEQYF
many,TRBV7-9,CASSVGGGNQPQHF
-,TRBV29-1,CSVDTGGGNNEKLFF
few,TRBV7-2,CASSFGLAGPNTGELFF
once,TRBV7-9,CASSPSGGILYGYTF
once,TRBV29-1,CSVEVGGPETQYF
once,TRBV7-2,CASSLSRGDGTQYF
once,TRBV11-2,CASSIGPGLAGATDTQYF
many,TRBV4-1,CASSPVGLLYEQYF
few,TRBV7-8,CASSLTGPTYGYTF
-,TRBV25-1,CASSSAGTVNTGELFF
-,TRBV19,CASSIEGTAAYEHF
-,TRBV7-9,CASSLVQKTYEQYF
-,TRBV11-2,CASSPDRGRGQPQHF
few,TRBV7-2,CASSQGTGGVTGELFF
once,TRBV20-1,CSASEGATNEKLFF
-,TRBV25-1,CASSDTAGDGYTF
-,TRBV6-1,CASRDTGNYGYTF
many,TRBV7-2,CASSLGPITGGANVLTF
-,TRBV28,CASSLFLRYSNQPQHF
-,TRBV10-3,CAIRPTGLGEQFF
-,TRBV6-2/TRBV6-3,CASSYGAGNRQETQDF
once,TRBV20-1,CSAQGDDYEQYF
-,TRBV20-1,CSARVGGSDEQYF